The sequence of this TCR beta chain was determined in a study of metastatic and nonmetastatic thyroid tumors. Background on the study: Where malignant and benign thyroid patients were concerned, repertoires were compared across blood and tumor or nodule tissue.

As for this clone: Its antigen is unknown.

MiXCR was used by TCRdb to re-call the PCR reads. The profile shows about 70,000 clones, around 18% of them singletons. All patients reached thyroid surgery having received no treatment beforehand. Findings and limits, study-wide: Patients with malignant thyroid tumors reportedly had significantly higher TCR beta diversity than those with benign nodules, in blood and tumor.

The receptor's source is a female donor with papillary thyroid cancer or a benign thyroid nodule (not recorded which). Some clones in this sample may be carry-over from other donors' samples. Sequencing was done on a sample of blood.

The CDR3 coding sequence is TGTGCCAGCAGCCAGACTAGCTCCTACAATGAGCAGTTCTTC. This gives the protein CASSQTSSYNEQFF. This sequence joins TRBV7-2 and TRBJ2-1; D may be TRBD2 (6 bases). This CDR3 spans 14 amino acids. Germline lookup yields CDR1 SGHTA and CDR2 FQGNSA. V lost 5 bases and J 0 bases, leaving 8 bases between the germline ends.